The present T cell receptor beta chain was sequenced within a study of tumor-infiltrating lymphocytes in oesophageal squamous cell carcinoma. TCRdb recomputed calls from the PCR reads with MiXCR, one row per CDR3 protein. The table shows about 14,000 distinct CDR3 sequences, with under 60% occurring only once. The CDR3 contains 12 residues. Trimming shortened V by 11 bases and J by 5 bases, and 15 bases separated the two germline ends. The germline gives CDR1 WSHSY, CDR2 SAAADI. Sequenced: blood. The TCR sequence derives from a male donor with esophageal squamous cell carcinoma. The chain has TRBV10-2 and TRBJ1-1, with D tentatively TRBD1 (5 bases). The DNA for the CDR3 is TGCGCCGGAGGGGCCGGAACAACTGAAGCTTTCTTT. This translates into CAGGAGTTEAFF.